This TCR beta chain was sequenced during a study of T cell responses to AZD1222 COVID-19 vaccine. Study-level findings and limits: Once two AZD1222 doses were given, Spike-specific TCR breadth and depth went up. At study baseline, merely six AZD1222 recipients were seropositive.

Some clones are missing from TCRdb's copy, which holds only in-frame ones; the method was immunoSEQ multiplex PCR. The repertoire holds approximately 180,000 clones, with almost 90% as singletons. Remarks on this clone: What it binds is unknown.

From germline, CDR1 is SGHDT and CDR2 YYEEEE. This CDR3 spans 15 amino acids. V lost 2 bases to trimming and J lost 0 bases, with 12 bases between them. Sequencing used peripheral blood, obtained on day 0 of AZD1222 vaccination. The sequence derives from an adult in good health. V usage is TRBV5-6 and J usage is TRBJ2-7, with D possibly called TRBD1 or TRBD2 (5 bases each). In nucleotides, the CDR3 is TGTGCCAGCAGCTTCGGGACCGTACCCTCCTACGAGCAGTACTTC. Protein sequence: CASSFGTVPSYEQYF.